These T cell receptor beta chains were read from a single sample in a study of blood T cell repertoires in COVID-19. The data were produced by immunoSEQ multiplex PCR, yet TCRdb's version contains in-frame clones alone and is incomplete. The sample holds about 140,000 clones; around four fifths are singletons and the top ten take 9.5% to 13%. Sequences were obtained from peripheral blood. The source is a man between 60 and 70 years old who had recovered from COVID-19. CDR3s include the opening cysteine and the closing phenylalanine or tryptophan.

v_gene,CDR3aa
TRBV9,CASSVASGDYYEQYF
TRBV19,CASSIWLYTGELFF
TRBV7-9,CASSFPQGARGTEAFF
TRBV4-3,CASSQRRTGEPGGATDTQYF
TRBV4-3,CASSQETGEYTGELFF
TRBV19,CASSPDRVGNTIYF
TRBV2,CASSATANYGYTF
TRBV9,CASSVGGRADEQFF
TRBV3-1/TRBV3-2,CASSQGYLTGELFF
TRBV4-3,CASSRGAGGNTEAFF
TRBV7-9,CAVVLAPKTLSYNEQFF
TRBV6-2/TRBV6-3,CASSTYGTGRNGDGYTF
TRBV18,CASSALTGDYEQYF
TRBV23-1,CASSQSGQGGSYNEQFF
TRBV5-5,CASGSGVGDEKLFF
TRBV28,CASYLRGERGYTF
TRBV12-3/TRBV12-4,CASSLGQGSSLTF
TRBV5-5,CASSLFGTGFSGANVLTF
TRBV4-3,CASSQNPVGGGQPQHF
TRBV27,CASRTGGGNTQYF
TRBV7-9,CASSQGLAGEEQFF
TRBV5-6,CASSWDWSSYEQYF
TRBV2,CASSEENRGNDGYTF
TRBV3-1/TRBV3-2,CASSQVAVSSYEQYF
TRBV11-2,CASRKTGGATGYTF
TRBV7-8,CASSPHTNSRGNGELFF
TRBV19,CASSTPGGTQYF
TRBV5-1,CASSFSGGSDTQYF
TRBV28,CASSRDNEQFF
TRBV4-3,CASSQGGPRGSTNEKLFF
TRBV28,CASTLTGTGNYEQYF
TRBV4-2,CASSQGGFGYNEQFF
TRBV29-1,CSVGSNQETQYF
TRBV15,CATSREVGENTEAFF
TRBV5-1,CASSLGGDTQGSSPLHF
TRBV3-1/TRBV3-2,CASSSRTSGGYEQYF